The entry that follows covers one TCR beta chain sequence. It has no known antigen specificity. Base qualities are missing; no much larger clone stands one base away. This entry comes from a study of TIL therapy for anti-PD-1-resistant metastatic lung cancer listed by TCRdb under 2021. Background for the entire study: Tumors were collected before any PD-1/PD-L1 blockade, after which patients were given nivolumab, and patients who progressed were given lymphodepletion, an infusion of expanded TIL and IL-2. A median non-synonymous tumor mutation burden of more than 1.2 mutations per megabase was determined across the cohort by whole-exome sequencing. The cohort was composed predominantly of lung adenocarcinoma, with a few EGFR-mutant and two ALK-rearranged tumors included, and half of patients were identified as current or former smokers. Enrolled patients had a median age of approximately 49 years (range about 38-85) and a median tumor PD-L1 proportion score of around 6%. T cell receptor beta sequencing of tumor and peripheral blood served to follow clonotypes across the tumor, the expanded TIL product, and serial blood samples. The investigation overall reported the following: Infused TIL clonotypes partially replaced the baseline peripheral repertoire then decayed over months, with no apparent association between persistence and response. The study protocol defined all tumor marker inferences as exploratory. Because the cohort was highly selected, with more treatment-naive, never-smoker and oncogene-addicted patients than is typical, generalizability is limited.

Relative to germline, V is 7 bases shorter and J is 3 bases shorter, with 13 bases between their ends. Sequences WSHSY (CDR1) and SAAADI (CDR2) are obtained from the germline V gene. The cysteine opens and the phenylalanine closes a CDR3 of 14 amino acids. The entry retains the CDR3 DNA only, 42 bases that are in frame from base 1. The meaning of the sample's time point label: pre-treatment sample, taken before nivolumab and TIL therapy. Adults with stage 4 NSCLC were enrolled in a dual-center phase I trial from 2017 to early 2020. Samples came from a single-arm, open-label phase I trial of tumor-infiltrating lymphocyte therapy with nivolumab in advanced non-small cell lung cancer. Blood mononuclear cells were isolated from EDTA tubes by Ficoll gradient and were snap-frozen as pellets, and DNA was extracted with a Qiagen mini-prep kit. TCR beta CDR3 regions were amplified from genomic DNA by bias-controlled multiplex PCR with the immunoSEQ v3 hsTCRB kit. The TCR libraries were sequenced on an Illumina NextSeq 500 to around 2 million read pairs for survey level or 5-6 million read pairs for deep level. In the paper's pipeline: V, D and J genes were assigned, non-productive sequences were removed, and clonality was reported by immunoSEQ Analyzer software. Repertoires were compared by productive Simpson clonality and by the Morisita overlap index of productive TRB rearrangements between infused TIL and blood. Absolute clonotype counts in blood were estimated as lymphocyte count times CD3+ fraction times the clone's productive frequency. TCRdb retrieved this table from immuneACCESS and kept in-frame rearrangements only. Not all clones are present; in checked studies, unresolved V genes account for under half, and no reason is known for the remainder. V and J calls and clone size are those listed in that table; D and trimming were worked out from the DNA. The sample table records approximately 57,000 clones; over 75% of these occur just once. The top ten clones comprise 2.9% of the sample.

This TCR was recovered from a person between 25 and 80 years old with non-small cell lung cancer. The V and J segments used are TRBV10-2 and TRBJ1-5; the D region possibly corresponds to TRBD1 (6 bases align). This sample comprised blood, obtained at baseline. The sequenced DNA: TGCGCCAGCATGACAGGACAGTCCAATCAGCCCCAGCATTTT. Its protein is CASMTGQSNQPQHF.